Shown below are 24 T cell receptor beta chains from a single sample sequenced in a study of shared clonotypes between healthy human individuals. Libraries were prepared by immunoSEQ multiplex PCR; TCRdb keeps only in-frame clonotypes and omits some of them. Of some 530,000 clones listed, more than 75% are singletons. Sequenced sample: PBMCs. The receptor source for this set is a woman aged 40 to 50 in good health. Some clones in this sample may be carry-over from other donors' samples.

Of note for this clone: At one boundary the junction diverges from the germline segment, which might be a read error. The chain joins TRBV5-1 to TRBJ1-1, with 7 bases identical to TRBD1. This CDR3 region has 11 residues. Per germline, CDR1 SGHRS and CDR2 YFSETQ. The CDR3 DNA is TGCGCCAGCAGCTACTCCGGGACAGCTATATTT. It encodes CASSYSGTAIF.

This chain uses TRBV5-4 with TRBJ2-7, with a weak D call TRBD1 (6 bases). V gave up 4 bases and J gave up 2 bases, with 16 bases separating them. This CDR3 comprises 15 residues. The germline V gene has CDR1 SGHNT and CDR2 YYREEE (reference sequence). The CDR3 coding sequence is TGTGCCAGCAGCCAGGGGCTAGCTCTAACCTACGAGCAGTACTTC. Translating it yields CASSQGLALTYEQYF.

This chain joins TRBV19 and TRBJ1-1; tentative D call: TRBD1 (6 bases). The V end lost 4 bases, the J end lost 4 bases, and 19 bases lay between the germline ends. There are 16 residues in the CDR3. In germline, CDR1 is LNHDA, CDR2 SQIVND (reference sequence). Here the CDR3 reads CASSTGVWEGGTEAFF. The CDR3 DNA is TGTGCCAGTAGTACAGGAGTCTGGGAAGGGGGCACTGAAGCTTTCTTT. The whole variable domain, remainder taken from reference TRBV19 and TRBJ1-1, is DGGITQSPKYLFRKEGQNVTLSCEQNLNHDAMYWYRQDPGQGLRLIYYSQIVNDFQKGDIAEGYSVSREKKESFPLTVTSAQKNPTAFYLCASSTGVWEGGTEAFFGQGTRLTVV.

The genes are TRBV7-8 and TRBJ2-7; 7 nucleotides align to TRBD1. The CDR3 length is 15 residues. Trimming removed 1 base from V and 0 bases from J; junction bases left unmatched: 3. Germline assignment: CDR1 SGHVS and CDR2 FQNEAQ. The CDR3 DNA reads as TGTGCCAGCAGCTTAGACTCAGGGGGCTCCTACGAGCAGTACTTC. Its translation: CASSLDSGGSYEQYF.

The chain uses TRBV20-1 and TRBJ2-7, with D unclear. The CDR3 is 11 amino acids. Trimming removed 5 bases from V and 2 bases from J, with 7 bases in between. The germline gives CDR1 DFQATT, CDR2 SNEGSKA (reference sequence). CDR3 amino acids: CSADGPYEQYF. The DNA of the CDR3 is TGCAGTGCTGACGGGCCCTACGAGCAGTACTTC.

The chain employs TRBV5-1 and TRBJ2-3; D may be TRBD1 (6 bases). The ends were cut back, 0 bases at V and 6 bases at J, with 17 bases in the middle. The CDR3 is 16 residues long. Germline V CDR1 and CDR2: SGHRS, YFSETQ. The CDR3 DNA sequence: TGCGCCAGCAGCTTGGGGGCCTTTGCCAGGGGCGATACGCAGTATTTT. As protein: CASSLGAFARGDTQYF.

The rearrangement links TRBV7-3 to TRBJ2-7, with 9 bases lining up with TRBD1. Trimming removed 8 bases from V and 0 bases from J; junction bases left unmatched: 5. The CDR3 has 14 amino acids. The germline gives CDR1 SGHTA, CDR2 FQGTGA. CDR3 region: CASSRDRDSYEQYF. CDR3 in DNA: TGTGCCAGCTCACGGGACAGGGACTCCTACGAGCAGTACTTC.

The chain is built from TRBV2 and TRBJ2-3; D gene unclear. The CDR3 length is 12 residues. The ends were cut back, 8 bases at V and 4 bases at J, with 10 bases in the middle. The V gene's germline CDR1 is SNHLY and CDR2 FYNNEI. CDR3 sequence reads: CASAVGSDTQYF. DNA of the CDR3: TGTGCCAGCGCTGTGGGCTCAGATACGCAGTATTTT. Complete variable domain (other parts from reference TRBV2 and TRBJ2-3): EPEVTQTPSHQVTQMGQEVILRCVPISNHLYFYWYRQILGQKVEFLVSFYNNEISEKSEIFDDQFSVERPDGSNFTLKIRSTKLEDSAMYFCASAVGSDTQYFGPGTRLTVL.

The CDR3 region is CAWSGQGKRETQYF. The CDR3 DNA reads TGTGCCTGGAGTGGACAGGGGAAGCGTGAGACCCAGTACTTC. The chain uses TRBV30 and TRBJ2-5; 8 bases are a match to TRBD1. Germline assignment: CDR1 GTSNPN and CDR2 SVGIG (reference sequence). The CDR3 contains 14 residues. After removal of 1 base from V and 5 bases from J, the junction contained 6 bases not matched to a gene.

The chain couples TRBV5-1 to TRBJ2-3; 8 bases align to TRBD1. The J segment lost 2 bases and the V segment lost 3 bases, leaving 2 bases of the junction unmatched. CDR1 is SGHRS and CDR2 is YFSETQ in the germline V gene. The length of the CDR3 is 14 residues. CDR3 in DNA: TGCGCCAGCAGCTGGACAGGGCTCACAGATACGCAGTATTTT. Its translation: CASSWTGLTDTQYF. Full variable domain (remainder filled in from reference TRBV5-1 and TRBJ2-3): KAGVTQTPRYLIKTRGQQVTLSCSPISGHRSVSWYQQTPGQGLQFLFEYFSETQRNKGNFPGRFSGRQFSNSRSEMNVSTLELGDSALYLCASSWTGLTDTQYFGPGTRLTVL.

This clone has just one count. This chain uses TRBV30 with TRBJ2-5; D perhaps matches TRBD2 (6 bases). The closer fit of TRBJ2-7 to the DNA end suggests the J call may be wrong. Germline V gene sequence: CDR1 GTSNPN, CDR2 SVGIG (reference sequence). CDR3 length: 13 amino acids. CDR3 nucleotide sequence: TGTGCCTGGATAGTCTCCGGGAGCTACGAGCAGTACTTC. It encodes CAWIVSGSYEQYF.

This clone was found once. The chain combines TRBV5-1 with TRBJ2-7; no definite D call. CDR1 and CDR2 (germline): SGHRS, YFSETQ. The length of the CDR3 is 13 residues. V lost 3 bases and J lost 0, with 7 bases in between. DNA for the CDR3: TGCGCCAGCAGCTATGGATCCTCCTACGAGCAGTACTTC. Protein sequence: CASSYGSSYEQYF.

The chain employs TRBV28 and TRBJ2-7; 8 nucleotides match TRBD1. This CDR3 is built from 13 residues. Germline loops: CDR1 MDHEN, CDR2 SYDVKM. V shed 8 bases, J shed 3 bases, and the junction held 6 bases outside the gene matches. The CDR3 DNA is TGTGCCAGCGTAGGACAGGGCTACTACGAGCAGTACTTC. It codes for CASVGQGYYEQYF. Complete variable domain (other parts from reference TRBV28 and TRBJ2-7): DVKVTQSSRYLVKRTGEKVFLECVQDMDHENMFWYRQDPGLGLRLIYFSYDVKMKEKGDIPEGYSVSREKKERFSLILESASTNQTSMYLCASVGQGYYEQYFGPGTRLTVT.

The rearrangement links TRBV5-1 to TRBJ2-2; 7 bases align to TRBD1. CDR3 length equals 16 residues. Germline CDR1 reads SGHRS; CDR2 reads YFSETQ. The V and J ends lost 4 bases and 8 bases, in that order; junction bases with no gene match: 14. In DNA, the CDR3 is TGCGCCAGCAGCGACGTGAGACAGGGTGAATTGGGGGAGCTGTTTTTT. Translated: CASSDVRQGELGELFF.

The chain carries TRBV6-6 and TRBJ2-3, with D possibly matching TRBD2 (6 bases). Germline CDR1 reads MNHNY; CDR2 reads SVGAGI (reference sequence). V was clipped by 4 bases and J by 3 bases, with 11 bases between them. The CDR3 runs 14 residues. The CDR3 loop is CASSSPAGTDTQYF. In nucleotides, the CDR3 is TGTGCCAGCAGTTCCCCCGCGGGGACAGATACGCAGTATTTT.

This chain links TRBV5-1 with TRBJ2-1; TRBD1 is a possible D gene (5 bases). The germline V gene has CDR1 SGHRS and CDR2 YFSETQ. Trimming pared 4 bases from V and 1 base from J, leaving 12 bases between. The CDR3 length is 15 residues. The CDR3: CASSPQGLSYNEQFF. DNA of the CDR3: TGCGCCAGCAGCCCCCAGGGATTGTCCTACAATGAGCAGTTCTTC.

The chain employs TRBV30 and TRBJ2-5; D uncertain. The CDR3 is 13 residues long. CDR1 is GTSNPN, CDR2 SVGIG, per germline (reference sequence). The V and J ends lost 3 bases and 3 bases respectively, with 11 bases between them. The CDR3 DNA is TGTGCCTGGAGGTTTAAGGGCGAAGAGACCCAGTACTTC. Amino acids: CAWRFKGEETQYF.

The chain combines TRBV18 with TRBJ2-7; either TRBD1 or TRBD2 may supply D (5 bases each). This CDR3 has 11 residues. Trimming shortened V by 4 bases and J by 6 bases, and 7 bases separated the two germline ends. Germline CDR1 KGHSH, CDR2 LQKENI. The CDR3 protein is CASSRGGEQYF. As DNA, the CDR3 is TGTGCCAGCTCACGTGGGGGCGAGCAGTACTTC. The full variable domain, completed using reference TRBV18 and TRBJ2-7, is NAGVMQNPRHLVRRRGQEARLRCSPMKGHSHVYWYRQLPEEGLKFMVYLQKENIIDESGMPKERFSAEFPKEGPSILRIQQVVRGDSAAYFCASSRGGEQYFGPGTRLTVT.

This clone has a count of ten or more. The chain combines TRBV19 with TRBJ2-2, with TRBD1 as a possible D gene (6 bases). Looked up from germline, CDR1 is LNHDA and CDR2 is SQIVND (reference sequence). The CDR3 runs to 16 residues. V dropped 2 bases and J dropped 1 base, with 11 bases sitting between them. The chain's CDR3 is CASSIMRGGNTGELFF. The CDR3 DNA sequence: TGTGCCAGTAGTATAATGAGAGGGGGGAACACCGGGGAGCTGTTTTTT.

This clone appeared a few times. This chain connects TRBV28 to TRBJ1-5; 10 nucleotides match TRBD1. CDR1 and CDR2 (germline): MDHEN, SYDVKM. The CDR3 sequence is 12 residues long. With 9 bases clipped from V and 5 bases from J, the junction kept 1 base outside the gene matches. The CDR3 region is CASGQGDQPQHF. The CDR3 nucleotides read TGTGCCAGTGGACAGGGGGATCAGCCCCAGCATTTT.

CDR3 sequence (DNA): TGTGCCAGCAGCTTAATTTGGGGAAGCAATCAGCCCCAGCATTTT. Its translation: CASSLIWGSNQPQHF. The chain uses TRBV11-3 and TRBJ1-5; the D is unclear. The germline gives CDR1 SGHNT, CDR2 YENEEA. This CDR3 region has 15 residues. The germline V and J ends were trimmed by 2 bases and 1 base, with 9 bases remaining between them.

V is TRBV5-1 and J is TRBJ2-2; no clear D gene. The V end was cut by 3 bases, the J end by 4 bases, with 16 bases between. Germline V gives CDR1 SGHRS, CDR2 YFSETQ. The CDR3 contains 16 residues. The CDR3 here is CASSYPGHEGTGELFF. The CDR3 DNA is TGCGCCAGCAGCTACCCCGGGCACGAAGGCACCGGGGAGCTGTTTTTT.

The CDR3 sequence is CASSLGTAHEKLFF. The CDR3 bases are TGTGCCAGCAGCTTAGGGACAGCGCATGAAAAACTGTTTTTT. This sequence joins TRBV7-9 and TRBJ1-4; D possibly corresponds to TRBD1 (6 bases). The V gene's germline CDR1 is SEHNR and CDR2 FQNEAQ (reference sequence). Deletions cut 1 base from V and 6 bases from J, with 9 bases between. The CDR3 sequence is 14 residues long.

The V call is TRBV10-3, the J call TRBJ1-1; TRBD1 matches 7 bases. CDR1 is ENHRY, CDR2 SYGVKD, per germline. This CDR3 contains 13 residues. The V gene end was trimmed by 11 bases and the J gene end by 1 base; junction bases not matched to a gene: 7. The CDR3 region has the DNA TGTGCCGGACACAGGGGCCCGAACACTGAAGCTTTCTTT. Amino acids: CAGHRGPNTEAFF.